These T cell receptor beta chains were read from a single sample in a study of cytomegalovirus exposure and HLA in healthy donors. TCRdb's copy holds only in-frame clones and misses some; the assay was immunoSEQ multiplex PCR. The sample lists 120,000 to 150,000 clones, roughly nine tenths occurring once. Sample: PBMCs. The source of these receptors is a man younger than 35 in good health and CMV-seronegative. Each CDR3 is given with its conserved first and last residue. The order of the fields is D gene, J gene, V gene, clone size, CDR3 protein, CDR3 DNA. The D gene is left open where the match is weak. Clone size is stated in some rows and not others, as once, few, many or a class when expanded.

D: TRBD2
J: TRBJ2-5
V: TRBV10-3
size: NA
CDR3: CAISGGIQETQYF
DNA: TGTGCCATCTCCGGGGGGATCCAAGAGACCCAGTACTTC

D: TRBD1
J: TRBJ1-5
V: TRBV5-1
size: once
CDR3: CASSAGGEGQPQHF
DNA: TGCGCCAGCAGCGCAGGGGGCGAGGGTCAGCCCCAGCATTTT

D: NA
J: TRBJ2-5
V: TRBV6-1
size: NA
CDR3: CASSVRQYLQETQYF
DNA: TGTGCCAGCAGTGTCAGGCAGTACCTTCAAGAGACCCAGTACTTC

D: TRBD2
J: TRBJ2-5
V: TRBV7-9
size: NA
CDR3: CASSLGLAGQETQYF
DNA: TGTGCCAGCAGCTTGGGACTAGCGGGGCAAGAGACCCAGTACTTC

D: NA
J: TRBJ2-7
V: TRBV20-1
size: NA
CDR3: CSATQGVEQYF
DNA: TGCAGTGCGACCCAGGGTGTCGAGCAGTACTTC

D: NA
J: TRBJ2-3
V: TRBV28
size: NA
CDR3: CASSTDFSPDTQYF
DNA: TGTGCCAGCAGTACGGACTTCTCCCCAGATACGCAGTATTTT

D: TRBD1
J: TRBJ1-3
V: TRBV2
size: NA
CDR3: CASSDLTGLGNTIYF
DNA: TGTGCCAGCAGTGACCTGACAGGGTTAGGAAACACCATATATTTT

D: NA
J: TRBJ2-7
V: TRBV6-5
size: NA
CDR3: CASSSLFSSYEQYF
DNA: TGTGCCAGCAGTTCCTTATTCAGCTCCTACGAGCAGTACTTC

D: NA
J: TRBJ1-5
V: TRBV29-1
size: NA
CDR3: CSVADGIIGNQPQHF
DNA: TGCAGCGTTGCTGACGGGATAATTGGCAATCAGCCCCAGCATTTT

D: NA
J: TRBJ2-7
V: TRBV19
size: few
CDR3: CASSDRSYEQYF
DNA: TGTGCCAGTAGCGACAGGAGCTACGAGCAGTACTTC

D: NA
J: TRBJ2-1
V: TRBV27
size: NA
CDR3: CASSKPGNEQFF
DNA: TGTGCCAGCAGTAAACCGGGCAATGAGCAGTTCTTC

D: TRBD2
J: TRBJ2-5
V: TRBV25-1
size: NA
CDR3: CATTRVAGDLSETQYF
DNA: TGTGCCACCACTAGGGTAGCGGGAGATTTGTCAGAGACCCAGTACTTC

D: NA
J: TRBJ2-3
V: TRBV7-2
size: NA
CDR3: CASSLVHSSTDTQYF
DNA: TGTGCCAGCAGCTTAGTTCACAGCAGCACAGATACGCAGTATTTT

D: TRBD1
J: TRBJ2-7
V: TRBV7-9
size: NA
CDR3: CASSPSYRGGTYEQYF
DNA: TGTGCCAGCAGCCCCAGTTATCGAGGGGGCACCTACGAGCAGTACTTC

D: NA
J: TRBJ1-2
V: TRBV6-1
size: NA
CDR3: CASSELGGPLYGYTF
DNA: TGTGCCAGCAGTGAATTGGGGGGGCCCCTCTATGGCTACACCTTC

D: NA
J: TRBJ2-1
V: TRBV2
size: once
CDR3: CASSERIAKRRYNEQFF
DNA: TGTGCCAGCAGTGAAAGGATAGCGAAGCGAAGGTACAATGAGCAGTTCTTC